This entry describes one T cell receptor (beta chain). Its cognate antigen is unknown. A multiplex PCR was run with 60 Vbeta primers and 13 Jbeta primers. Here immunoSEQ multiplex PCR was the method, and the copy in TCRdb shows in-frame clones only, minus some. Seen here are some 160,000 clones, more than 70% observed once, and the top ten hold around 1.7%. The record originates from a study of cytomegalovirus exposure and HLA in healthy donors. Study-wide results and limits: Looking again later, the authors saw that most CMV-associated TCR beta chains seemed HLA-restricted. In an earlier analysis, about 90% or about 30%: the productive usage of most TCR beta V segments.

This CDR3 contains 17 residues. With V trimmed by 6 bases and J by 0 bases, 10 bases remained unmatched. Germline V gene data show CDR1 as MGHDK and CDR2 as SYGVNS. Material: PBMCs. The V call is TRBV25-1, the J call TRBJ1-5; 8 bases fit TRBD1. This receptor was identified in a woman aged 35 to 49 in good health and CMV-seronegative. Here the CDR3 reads CASSPGTGLYSNQPQHF. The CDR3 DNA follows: TGTGCCAGCAGCCCCGGGACAGGCCTATATAGCAATCAGCCCCAGCATTTT.